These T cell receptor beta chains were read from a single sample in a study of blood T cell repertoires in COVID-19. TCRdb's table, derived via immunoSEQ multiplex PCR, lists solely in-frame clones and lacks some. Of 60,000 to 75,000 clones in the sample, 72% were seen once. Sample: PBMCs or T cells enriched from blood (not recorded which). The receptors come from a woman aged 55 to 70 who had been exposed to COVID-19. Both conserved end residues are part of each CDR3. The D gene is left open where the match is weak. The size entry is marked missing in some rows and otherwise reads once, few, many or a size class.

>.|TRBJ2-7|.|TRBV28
TGTGCCAGCAGTTTCTCAGCGGGTCTTGATCAGTACTTC
CASSFSAGLDQYF
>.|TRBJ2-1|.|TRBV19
TGTGCCAGTAGTGTCCGGAATGAGCAGTTCTTC
CASSVRNEQFF
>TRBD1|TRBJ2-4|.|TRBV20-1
TGCAGTGCTAGTGACAGGGTGATTCAGTACTTC
CSASDRVIQYF
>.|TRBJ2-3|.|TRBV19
TGTGCCAGTAGTATAGGCTGGGTGCAGGGGCAGATGGATACGCAGTATTTT
CASSIGWVQGQMDTQYF
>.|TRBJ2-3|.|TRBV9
TGTGCCAGCAGCGTAGCTGGGGCCCTCACAGATACGCAGTATTTT
CASSVAGALTDTQYF
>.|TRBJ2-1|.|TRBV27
TGTGCCAGCAGTACCCAGGGTAGGGAGCAGTTCTTC
CASSTQGREQFF
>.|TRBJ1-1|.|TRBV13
TGTGCCAGCAGCCCTCGGACAGTGAACACTGAAGCTTTCTTT
CASSPRTVNTEAFF
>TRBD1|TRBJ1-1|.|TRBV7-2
TGTGCCAGCAGCTCGGGGGGACAGGGTGGCACTGAAGCTTTCTTT
CASSSGGQGGTEAFF
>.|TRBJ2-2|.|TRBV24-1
TGTGCCACCAGTGAATCGGTTAAATCCGGGGAGCTGTTTTTT
CATSESVKSGELFF
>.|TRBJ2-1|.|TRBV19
TGTGCCAGTAAGGGGGAAGGTATTGAGCAGTTCTTC
CASKGEGIEQFF
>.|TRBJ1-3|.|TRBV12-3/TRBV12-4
TGTGCCAGCAGTTTGGGGAGCACCATATATTTT
CASSLGSTIYF
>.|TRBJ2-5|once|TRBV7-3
TGTGCCAGCAGCTCGCAGGGGCGAGAGACCCAGTACTTC
CASSSQGRETQYF
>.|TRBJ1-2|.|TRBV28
TGTGCCAGCAGCTCCGGACAGATGGAGAGCTATGGCTACACCTTC
CASSSGQMESYGYTF
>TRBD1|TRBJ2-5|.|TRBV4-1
TGCGCCAGCAGCCCTACGGGGACAGGGGAAGAGACCCAGTACTTC
CASSPTGTGEETQYF
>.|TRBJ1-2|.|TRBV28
TGTGCCAGCAGAAGGTGGGAGGGTGGCTACACCTTC
CASRRWEGGYTF
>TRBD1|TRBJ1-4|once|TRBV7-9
TGTGCCAGCAGTTTTACCGGGACAGGCGGCGAAAAACTGTTTTTT
CASSFTGTGGEKLFF
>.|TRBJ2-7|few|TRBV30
TGTGCCTGGAGTGTAAATACAGGCCCCTACGAGCAGTACTTC
CAWSVNTGPYEQYF
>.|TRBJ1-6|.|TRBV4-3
TGCGCCAGCAGTACAGGGTTATCTTCACCCCTCCACTTT
CASSTGLSSPLHF
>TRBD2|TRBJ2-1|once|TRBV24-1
TGTGCCACCAGTGATGGGACTAGCGGGAGGATCTACAATGAGCAGTTCTTC
CATSDGTSGRIYNEQFF
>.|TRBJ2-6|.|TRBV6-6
TGTGCCAGCAGCAACTTACGACTCGCCGGGACATCAAGCAACCACTCTGGGGCCAACGTCCTGACTTTC
CASSNLRLAGTSSNHSGANVLTF
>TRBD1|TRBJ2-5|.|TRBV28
TGTGCCAGCAGTTTTAAGGGGGCCTACCAAGAGACCCAGTACTTC
CASSFKGAYQETQYF
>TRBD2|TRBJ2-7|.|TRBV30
TGTGCCTGGAGTGGGACTAGCGGGTACTACGAGCAGTACTTC
CAWSGTSGYYEQYF
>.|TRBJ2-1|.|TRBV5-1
TGCGCCAGCAGGTTTAGCGGTGGAGGGGAGGCTGAGCAGTTCTTC
CASRFSGGGEAEQFF
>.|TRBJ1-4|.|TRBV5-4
TGTGCCAGCAGCCTTCAGGGTGGTGAAAAACTGTTTTTT
CASSLQGGEKLFF
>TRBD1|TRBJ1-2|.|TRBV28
TGTGCCAGTCTCCGGCCCGGGACAGGGTCCGTTAGGGGCTACACCTTC
CASLRPGTGSVRGYTF
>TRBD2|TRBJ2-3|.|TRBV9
TGTGCCAGCGGCCGAGCACTAGCGGGAGCCACAGATACGCAGTATTTT
CASGRALAGATDTQYF
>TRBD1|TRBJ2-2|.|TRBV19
TGTGCCAGTAGTATAACCGGGACAGGGATAATAGGGGAGCTGTTTTTT
CASSITGTGIIGELFF
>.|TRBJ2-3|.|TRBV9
TGTGCCAGCAGCGTAAAGGGACTCAGGATTGACACGCAGTATTTT
CASSVKGLRIDTQYF
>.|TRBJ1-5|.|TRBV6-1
TGTGCCAGCAGTGAAATAAGTTCGGGACAGCCCCAGCATTTT
CASSEISSGQPQHF
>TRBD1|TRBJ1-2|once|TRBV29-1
TGCAGCGTGTCCGGGACAGGGTCTAGTGGCTACACCTTC
CSVSGTGSSGYTF
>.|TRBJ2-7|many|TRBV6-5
TGTGCCAGCAGCCCGGGACAACTAGATGACGACGAGCAGTACTTC
CASSPGQLDDDEQYF
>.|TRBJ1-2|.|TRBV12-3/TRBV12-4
TGTGCCAGCAGTACCTTGACAACCCTGGGCTACACCTTC
CASSTLTTLGYTF
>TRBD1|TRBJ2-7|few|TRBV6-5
TGTGCCAGCAGTCCGGACAGGGGCTCCTACGAGCAGTACTTC
CASSPDRGSYEQYF
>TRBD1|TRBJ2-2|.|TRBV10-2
TGCGCCACCGGAAGACAGGGGGCGGTCGGGGAGCTGTTTTTT
CATGRQGAVGELFF
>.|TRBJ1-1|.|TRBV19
TGTGCCAGTAGTAGGGAAAGCCAGGGGAGTAACACTGAAGCTTTCTTT
CASSRESQGSNTEAFF
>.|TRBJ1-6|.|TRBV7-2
TGTGCCAGCAGCTTAAGGGGGAAGAGCTCCTATAATTCACCCCTCCACTTT
CASSLRGKSSYNSPLHF
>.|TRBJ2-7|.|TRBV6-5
TGTGCCAGCCGTCCCCCGTCTCTCGGCTCCTACGAGCAGTACTTC
CASRPPSLGSYEQYF
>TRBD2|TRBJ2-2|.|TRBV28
TGTGCCAGCAGTTTTCCCGGAGCGGGGGGGCCAGGCGGGGAGCTGTTTTTT
CASSFPGAGGPGGELFF
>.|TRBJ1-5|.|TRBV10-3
TGTGCCATCGCGGGTACAGTGGTGGAGCCCCAGCATTTT
CAIAGTVVEPQHF
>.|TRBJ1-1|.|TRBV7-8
TGTGCCAGCAGCTTTGGGGAGACTGAAGCTTTCTTT
CASSFGETEAFF
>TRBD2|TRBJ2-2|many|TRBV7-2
TGTGCCAGTCAGCGGGGGCAAGACACCGGGGAGCTGTTTTTT
CASQRGQDTGELFF
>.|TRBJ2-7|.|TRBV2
TGTGCCAGCAGTATTCAGGGGATGAACGAGCAGTACTTC
CASSIQGMNEQYF
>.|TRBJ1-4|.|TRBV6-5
TGTGCCAGCAGGAGACAGGCGGATGAAAAACTGTTTTTT
CASRRQADEKLFF
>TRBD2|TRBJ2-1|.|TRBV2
TGTGCCAGCGGGTTCGGGGCGGGGGCCTACAATGAGCAGTTCTTC
CASGFGAGAYNEQFF
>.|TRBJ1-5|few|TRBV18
TGTGCCAGCTCACCGAGTTACGGTCAGCCCCAGCATTTT
CASSPSYGQPQHF
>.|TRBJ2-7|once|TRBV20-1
TGCAGTGCTCAAAACTACGAGCAGTACTTC
CSAQNYEQYF